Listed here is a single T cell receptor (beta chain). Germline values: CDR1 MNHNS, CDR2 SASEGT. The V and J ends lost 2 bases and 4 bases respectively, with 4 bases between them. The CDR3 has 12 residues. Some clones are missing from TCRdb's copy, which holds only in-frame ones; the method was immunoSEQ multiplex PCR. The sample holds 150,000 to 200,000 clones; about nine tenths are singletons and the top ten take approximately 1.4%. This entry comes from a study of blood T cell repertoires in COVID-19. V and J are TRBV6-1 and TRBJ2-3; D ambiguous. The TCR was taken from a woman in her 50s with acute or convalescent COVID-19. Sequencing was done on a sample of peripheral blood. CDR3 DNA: TGTGCCAGCAGTGAAAGAGCAGATACGCAGTATTTT. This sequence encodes CASSERADTQYF.